This T cell receptor (beta chain) appears in the sequencing data of a study of T-cell reconstitution after alpha-beta-depleted transplantation in children. Study-wide findings and caveats: Fresh T-cell production supplied most of the T-cell counts and diversity seen one year after transplant.

The CDR3 is 16 residues long. V lost 0 bases to trimming and J lost 0 bases, with 9 bases between them. Germline V gene data show CDR1 as MNHEY and CDR2 as SVGAGI. This clonotype has more than one count but fewer than ten. As yet, its antigen is unknown. Researchers prepared the TCRbeta library using unique molecular identifiers, the study reports. From the PCR reads, TCRdb called clonotypes with MiXCR, one entry per CDR3 protein. The table includes some 300,000 distinct CDR3 sequences, 10% detected once. J is TRBJ2-4 and V is TRBV6-5; D is unresolved. This TCR was sampled from a boy under three years old with acute myeloid leukemia, due to receive a stem cell transplant. The specimen comprised PBMCs, sampled before TCRalphabeta/CD19-depleted stem cell transplant. CDR3 residues: CASSYSLLLAKNIQYF. CDR3 DNA: TGTGCCAGCAGTTACTCGCTTCTCTTAGCCAAAAACATTCAGTACTTC.